This T cell receptor (beta chain) originates from a study of vaccination effects on CD4 cells after COVID-19. V was shortened by 3 bases and J by 0 bases, with 17 bases between the two germline ends. The CDR3 consists of 17 residues. Per germline, CDR1 LNHDA and CDR2 SQIVND (reference sequence). Method: immunoSEQ multiplex PCR; TCRdb's copy keeps in-frame clones and lacks some. Of tens of thousands of clones listed, approximately 73% were seen once; the top ten hold roughly 1.2%. Turning to this clone: Its antigen is not known.

Using viral peptide pools, the ViraFEST assay grew out antigen-specific CD4+ T cells prior to sequencing. CD4+ T cell isolation took place after 10 days of culture. BNT162b2 vaccine or mRNA-1273 vaccine was given to participants in two doses. Wells containing 1.5 million to 2.5 million PBMC each were cultured with around 9.1 IU/ml IL-2 and about 10 ug/ml peptides. The clonotype comes from a human donor who received a COVID-19 vaccine. The sample was CD4+ T cells from PBMCs cultured with HCoV-229E spike peptides, taken after COVID-19 vaccination. The chain combines TRBV19 with TRBJ1-1; D call uncertain. CDR3 in amino acids: CASSISPRFPLNTEAFF. In nucleotides, the CDR3 is TGTGCCAGTAGTATCTCCCCCCGATTCCCCCTGAACACTGAAGCTTTCTTT.